What follows are 16 T cell receptor beta chains derived from one specimen sequenced in a study of cytomegalovirus exposure and HLA in healthy donors. Sequenced by immunoSEQ multiplex PCR; TCRdb stores in-frame clones only, minus some. The sample shows 100,000 or so clones, around 87% of them seen only once. The sequencing sample was made of PBMCs. These receptors came from a young woman in good health and CMV-seropositive.

This chain connects TRBV27 to TRBJ2-7, with 7 nucleotides matching TRBD1. CDR3 length equals 13 residues. Germline V gene data show CDR1 as MNHEY and CDR2 as SMNVEV (reference sequence). V shed 6 bases, J shed 0 bases, and the junction held 2 bases outside the gene matches. The CDR3 DNA reads TGTGCCAGCAGGGGGACAGTCTCCTACGAGCAGTACTTC. Amino acid sequence: CASRGTVSYEQYF.

This rearrangement joins TRBV7-2 to TRBJ2-7; 8 bases are shared with TRBD2. This CDR3 contains 15 residues. Trimming at V came to 5 bases and at J to 4 bases, leaving 10 bases not matched to a gene. CDR1 SGHTA and CDR2 FQGNSA come from the germline V gene. The CDR3 bases are TGTGCCAGCAGCCCTCGCCGGACTAGCAGTTACGAGCAGTACTTC. Residues: CASSPRRTSSYEQYF.

The chain has TRBV27 and TRBJ2-7; a weak D match, TRBD1 (5 bases). The germline CDR1 and CDR2 sequences are MNHEY and SMNVEV (reference sequence). The V end was cut by 6 bases, the J end by 2 bases, with 14 bases between. The CDR3 totals 14 residues. The CDR3 here is CASSRKTATYEQYF. CDR3 in DNA: TGTGCCAGCAGCCGAAAGACAGCCACCTACGAGCAGTACTTC.

The V call is TRBV28, the J call TRBJ1-2, with a possible D match to TRBD1 (6 bases). Trimming removed 4 bases from V and 8 bases from J, with 23 bases in between. Germline-derived CDR1 and CDR2 are MDHEN and SYDVKM. The CDR3 is 16 amino acids. CDR3 in amino acids: CASSYEDGDTRRGYTF. In DNA form, the CDR3 reads TGTGCCAGCAGTTACGAGGACGGGGACACTCGGCGAGGCTACACCTTC.

The rearrangement uses TRBV6-6 and TRBJ1-2; TRBD1 agrees at 8 bases. The length of the CDR3 is 14 residues. Germline lookup yields CDR1 MNHNY and CDR2 SVGAGI (reference sequence). V was pared by 6 bases and J by 4 bases, with 7 bases of the junction left unmatched. Here the CDR3 reads CASSRQGRSYGYTF. The CDR3, as DNA: TGTGCCAGCAGCCGACAGGGGCGAAGCTATGGCTACACCTTC.

The table lists this clone with a few counts. The gene calls are TRBV10-1 and TRBJ1-6, with D perhaps matching TRBD1 (6 bases). The CDR3 contains 14 residues. V was shortened by 2 bases and J by 10 bases, with 12 bases between the two germline ends. Per germline, CDR1 WNHNN and CDR2 SYGVQD (reference sequence). The CDR3 region is CASSEVDSASPLHF. CDR3 nucleotides: TGCGCCAGCAGTGAGGTGGACAGCGCCTCACCCCTCCACTTT.

The chain combines TRBV18 with TRBJ2-1; TRBD1 matches 9 bases. Germline loops: CDR1 KGHSH, CDR2 LQKENI. V lost 3 bases and J lost 5; bases outside the gene matches: 8. This CDR3 has 16 residues. CDR3 loop: CASSPTGQGINNEQFF. The CDR3 nucleotides read TGTGCCAGCTCACCTACGGGACAGGGTATCAACAATGAGCAGTTCTTC.

This chain uses TRBV9 with TRBJ1-4, with D possibly being TRBD1 (5 bases). V dropped 0 bases and J dropped 8 bases, with 14 bases sitting between them. Germline CDR1 is SGDLS and CDR2 is YYNGEE. There are 15 residues in the CDR3. CDR3 sequence (DNA): TGTGCCAGCAGCGTAGTCGGGGGAAACGCGGAAAAACTGTTTTTT. It is translated as CASSVVGGNAEKLFF.

The rearrangement joins TRBV5-1 to TRBJ2-2; 9 bases agree with TRBD2. This CDR3 is 16 amino acids long. V lost 0 bases and J lost 3; bases outside the gene matches: 3. Germline V gene data show CDR1 as SGHRS and CDR2 as YFSETQ. The CDR3 is CASSLGLAGHTGELFF. CDR3 coding DNA: TGCGCCAGCAGCTTGGGTCTAGCGGGGCACACCGGGGAGCTGTTTTTT.

This sequence joins TRBV5-4 and TRBJ1-5; 9 bases match TRBD1. V lost 2 bases, J lost 6 bases, and 3 bases stayed unmatched. CDR3 length equals 14 residues. Germline CDR1 and CDR2: SGHNT and YYREEE (reference sequence). CDR3 loop: CASSFGQGSQPQHF. CDR3 DNA: TGTGCCAGCAGCTTCGGACAGGGGAGTCAGCCCCAGCATTTT.

The CDR3 loop reads CASSLTTGADSPLHF. In DNA form, the CDR3 reads TGTGCCAGCAGCTTGACGACAGGGGCGGATTCACCCCTCCACTTT. This chain joins TRBV7-9 and TRBJ1-6; TRBD1 aligns across 8 bases. The length of the CDR3 is 15 residues. Germline CDR1 reads SEHNR; CDR2 reads FQNEAQ (reference sequence). V was pared by 3 bases and J by 8 bases, with 6 bases of the junction left unmatched. Complete variable domain (other parts from reference TRBV7-9 and TRBJ1-6): DTGVSQNPRHKITKRGQNVTFRCDPISEHNRLYWYRQTLGQGPEFLTYFQNEAQLEKSRLLSDRFSAERPKGSFSTLEIQRTEQGDSAMYLCASSLTTGADSPLHFGNGTRLTVT.

J is TRBJ1-2 and V is TRBV23-1; 10 positions agree with TRBD1. TRBV23-1 is treated as an ORF (open reading frame) with a function not yet certain. The CDR3 is 15 residues long. V lost 11 bases to trimming and J lost 3 bases; unmatched junction nucleotides: 12. CDR3 coding DNA: TGCGCCCGAAAACCGGGACAGGGGTCCCACTATGGCTACACCTTC. Amino acids: CARKPGQGSHYGYTF.

V and J are TRBV30 and TRBJ1-1; D ambiguous. Germline loops: CDR1 GTSNPN, CDR2 SVGIG (reference sequence). The CDR3 consists of 13 residues. The V end lost 0 bases, the J end lost 2 bases, and 7 bases lay between the germline ends. CDR3 DNA: TGTGCCTGGAGTGTAACAGTTAACACTGAAGCTTTCTTT. Its translation is CAWSVTVNTEAFF.

The V and J genes are TRBV5-6 and TRBJ2-4, with 7 bases identical to TRBD2. Germline V lookup: CDR1 SGHDT, CDR2 YYEEEE. There are 14 residues in the CDR3. J gave up 8 bases and V 5 bases, and 10 bases lay outside the gene matches. CDR3 sequence reads: CASSRERGDDIQYF. CDR3 DNA sequence: TGTGCCAGCAGTCGGGAACGGGGGGATGACATTCAGTACTTC.

The chain joins TRBV6-5 to TRBJ1-2; 9 bases align to TRBD1. Germline V gene lookup returns CDR1 MNHEY and CDR2 SVGAGI. V shed 3 bases, J shed 6 bases, and the junction held 5 bases outside the gene matches. This CDR3 region has 14 residues. The CDR3 DNA sequence: TGTGCCAGCAGTTATTTGACAGGGGGAGATGGCTACACCTTC. Its translation is CASSYLTGGDGYTF.

V and J are TRBV4-1 and TRBJ2-7; D unresolved. CDR3 length equals 12 residues. V dropped 5 bases and J dropped 3 bases, with 8 bases sitting between them. Germline V CDR1 and CDR2: MGHRA, YSYEKL. The CDR3, as DNA: TGCGCCAGCAGCTATCGGTTCTACGAGCAGTACTTC. Translation gives CASSYRFYEQYF.